These 32 T cell receptor beta chains originate from one sample sequenced in a study of a mutant IDH1 vaccine in newly diagnosed glioma. Data came from immunoSEQ multiplex PCR; TCRdb stores just in-frame clones and leaves some out. This table has about 46,000 clones, roughly 92% appearing once. The antigens for these receptors are not known. Time point in this sample: week 35, safety follow-up. Alongside topical imiquimod, each dose of vaccine comprised 300 ug of mutant IDH1 20-mer peptide. The source material was PBMCs, sampled from a glioma patient whose treatment included an IDH1 peptide vaccine. The receptors derive from a man aged 50 or older with glioma.

The chain uses TRBV30 and TRBJ1-3; perhaps TRBD1 as D (6 bases). This CDR3 spans 16 amino acids. Germline V gene sequence: CDR1 GTSNPN, CDR2 SVGIG (reference sequence). Trimming pared 3 bases from V and 1 base from J, leaving 16 bases between. The CDR3 nucleotides read TGTGCCTGGAGGGGCAGGGGAAGCTGGTCTGGAAACACCATATATTTT. Translation: CAWRGRGSWSGNTIYF. Supplemented by reference TRBV30 and TRBJ1-3, the full variable domain reads SQTIHQWPATLVQPVGSPLSLECTVEGTSNPNLYWYRQAAGRGLQLLFYSVGIGQISSEVPQNLSASRPQDRQFILSSKKLLLSDSGFYLCAWRGRGSWSGNTIYFGEGSWLTVV.

This clone was observed a few times. V is TRBV4-1 and J is TRBJ2-3; the D gene is possibly TRBD1 (6 bases). The V end lost 0 bases, the J end lost 3 bases, and 10 bases lay between the germline ends. This CDR3 has 15 residues. The germline V gene encodes CDR1 MGHRA and CDR2 YSYEKL. CDR3 in amino acids: CASSQEGTGTDTQYF. CDR3 nucleotides: TGCGCCAGCAGCCAAGAAGGAACAGGGACAGATACGCAGTATTTT.

The genes are TRBV7-9 and TRBJ2-7; TRBD1 matches 7 bases. The germline CDR1 and CDR2 sequences are SEHNR and FQNEAQ (reference sequence). Trimming at V came to 5 bases and at J to 3 bases, leaving 7 bases not matched to a gene. The CDR3 sequence is 14 residues long. DNA of the CDR3: TGTGCCAGCAGCGGTGGGACAGAGTACTACGAGCAGTACTTC. This codes for CASSGGTEYYEQYF.

This chain links TRBV2 with TRBJ1-2; the match to TRBD1 covers 11 bases. CDR3 size: 14 residues. The germline CDR1 and CDR2 sequences are SNHLY and FYNNEI. V lost 8 bases to trimming and J lost 7 bases; unmatched junction nucleotides: 9. For the CDR3, the DNA is TGTGCCAGCTTAGGGACAGGGGGTTTTGCTGGCTACACCTTC. Translating gives CASLGTGGFAGYTF.

J is TRBJ1-1 and V is TRBV7-9; 7 bases line up with TRBD1. The germline V gene encodes CDR1 SEHNR and CDR2 FQNEAQ (reference sequence). The V segment lost 1 base and the J segment 0 bases; nucleotides outside the gene matches: 2. The CDR3 is 15 amino acids. CDR3 nucleotide sequence: TGTGCCAGCAGCTTAGGACAGGGAATGAACACTGAAGCTTTCTTT. It specifies CASSLGQGMNTEAFF.

The sample holds one count of this clone. This chain links TRBV5-1 with TRBJ2-7, with TRBD1 as a possible D gene (6 bases). CDR1 and CDR2 (germline): SGHRS, YFSETQ. V dropped 4 bases and J dropped 0 bases, with 17 bases sitting between them. The CDR3 contains 16 residues. DNA of the CDR3: TGCGCCAGCAGCCCCGACAGGTCCCTCTTCTCCTACGAGCAGTACTTC. It is translated as CASSPDRSLFSYEQYF.

The sample holds a few counts of this clone. The V and J genes are TRBV19 and TRBJ2-7; the D gene is possibly TRBD2 (6 bases). Trimming pared 2 bases from V and 7 bases from J, leaving 15 bases between. The CDR3 runs 14 residues. Germline V gene sequence: CDR1 LNHDA, CDR2 SQIVND (reference sequence). CDR3 coding DNA: TGTGCCAGTAGTATAAGGCAGGCGGCGGGGGAGCAGTACTTC. Translated, it gives CASSIRQAAGEQYF.

V and J are TRBV6-1 and TRBJ1-6; 7 nucleotides line up with TRBD1. With 6 bases clipped from V and 10 bases from J, the junction kept 6 bases outside the gene matches. The CDR3 runs to 13 residues. Germline CDR1 is MNHNS and CDR2 is SASEGT. This chain's CDR3 is CASRETGISPLHF. For the CDR3, the DNA is TGTGCCAGCAGGGAGACAGGGATATCACCCCTCCACTTT.

The gene calls are TRBV9 and TRBJ1-6; no firm D call. This CDR3 comprises 17 residues. Trimming cost V 4 bases and J 0 bases, with 14 bases left between them. Germline V gives CDR1 SGDLS, CDR2 YYNGEE. The CDR3 DNA reads as TGTGCCAGCAGCTCCGACCCGCCTAGCTCCTATAATTCACCCCTCCACTTT. This encodes CASSSDPPSSYNSPLHF.

V is TRBV5-1 and J is TRBJ1-2, with D possibly matching TRBD1 (6 bases). The CDR3 is 14 amino acids. Germline lookup yields CDR1 SGHRS and CDR2 YFSETQ. V lost 4 bases and J 0 bases, leaving 10 bases between the germline ends. This chain's CDR3 is CASSLDSPNYGYTF. In nucleotides, the CDR3 is TGCGCCAGCAGCCTGGACAGTCCTAACTATGGCTACACCTTC.

The V call is TRBV10-3, the J call TRBJ2-3; D is possibly TRBD1 or TRBD2 (5 bases each). There are 16 residues in the CDR3. Trimming removed 2 bases from V and 4 bases from J, with 16 bases in between. Per the germline V gene, CDR1 is ENHRY and CDR2 is SYGVKD. The CDR3: CAISETAGSQSDTQYF. Written as DNA, the CDR3 is TGTGCCATCAGTGAGACGGCAGGGAGTCAGTCAGATACGCAGTATTTT.

The CDR3 sequence is CATMGQPNNEQFF. CDR3 DNA sequence: TGTGCCACCATGGGACAGCCTAACAATGAGCAGTTCTTC. The chain joins TRBV28 to TRBJ2-1, with TRBD1 matching over 7 bases. Trimming at V came to 10 bases and at J to 5 bases, leaving 8 bases not matched to a gene. Germline CDR1 MDHEN, CDR2 SYDVKM. The CDR3 runs 13 residues.

V and J are TRBV6-4 and TRBJ1-2, with a possible D match to TRBD1 (5 bases). Germline assignment: CDR1 MRHNA and CDR2 SNTAGT. V was cut by 5 bases and J by 5 bases, with 12 bases left in between. The CDR3 has 13 residues. The CDR3: CASSPQGNYGYTF. The CDR3 DNA follows: TGTGCCAGCAGTCCTCAGGGAAATTATGGCTACACCTTC.

This sequence joins TRBV9 and TRBJ1-1; a weak D match, TRBD1 (6 bases). CDR3 size: 16 residues. Germline CDR1 SGDLS, CDR2 YYNGEE. Trimming left V 0 bases short and J 5 bases short, with 17 bases between. The CDR3 loop reads CASSVASGGGFTEAFF. CDR3 coding DNA: TGTGCCAGCAGCGTAGCTTCAGGAGGGGGTTTTACTGAAGCTTTCTTT.

The V and J genes are TRBV6-6 and TRBJ1-2; 8 positions agree with TRBD1. The germline CDR1 and CDR2 sequences are MNHNY and SVGAGI (reference sequence). The length of the CDR3 is 14 residues. V shed 3 bases, J shed 2 bases, and the junction held 2 bases outside the gene matches. CDR3: CASSYGQGNYGYTF. In DNA form, the CDR3 reads TGTGCCAGCAGTTATGGACAGGGAAACTATGGCTACACCTTC.

V and J are TRBV5-1 and TRBJ2-5; perhaps TRBD1 as D (7 bases). This CDR3 spans 18 amino acids. V was shortened by 3 bases and J by 2 bases, with 23 bases between the two germline ends. Germline CDR1 is SGHRS and CDR2 is YFSETQ. The CDR3 DNA reads TGCGCCAGCAGCTCGGAGGGACAGTGGGACGACGAGCAAGAGACCCAGTACTTC. This sequence encodes CASSSEGQWDDEQETQYF.

V and J are TRBV19 and TRBJ1-6, with a weak D call TRBD1 (6 bases). Germline lookup yields CDR1 LNHDA and CDR2 SQIVND (reference sequence). V was shortened by 7 bases and J by 9 bases, with 22 bases between the two germline ends. CDR3 length equals 16 residues. The CDR3 is CASTSEVLRGGSPLHF. The CDR3 region has the DNA TGTGCCAGTACCTCAGAGGTCCTCAGGGGAGGTTCACCCCTCCACTTT.

This clone was found a few times. V usage is TRBV7-9 and J usage is TRBJ2-2; D perhaps matches TRBD1 (6 bases). Germline V gene data show CDR1 as SEHNR and CDR2 as FQNEAQ (reference sequence). The CDR3 consists of 17 residues. V lost 6 bases and J 5 bases, leaving 22 bases between the germline ends. Here the CDR3 reads CASRPNAQGKGTGELFF. Written as DNA, the CDR3 is TGTGCCAGCAGACCAAATGCCCAGGGGAAGGGGACCGGGGAGCTGTTTTTT.

The V call is TRBV7-2, the J call TRBJ2-5, with D possibly TRBD2 on 5 matching bases. Germline V CDR1 and CDR2: SGHTA, FQGNSA. Deletions cut 5 bases from V and 4 bases from J, with 20 bases between. CDR3 length: 16 residues. CDR3 DNA sequence: TGTGCCAGCAGCCCAGAGGGCCCAAGGTGGCCAGAGACCCAGTACTTC. Translated, it gives CASSPEGPRWPETQYF.

The chain joins TRBV2 to TRBJ1-4; unclear D gene. Germline values: CDR1 SNHLY, CDR2 FYNNEI. The germline V and J ends were trimmed by 5 bases and 8 bases, with 12 bases remaining between them. CDR3 length: 13 residues. This chain's CDR3 is CASSPEAREKLFF. The CDR3 DNA follows: TGTGCCAGCAGTCCGGAGGCCAGGGAAAAACTGTTTTTT.

This clone has only one observation. This chain joins TRBV2 and TRBJ1-3, with D possibly being TRBD1 (6 bases). Trimming stripped 7 bases from V and 0 bases from J, with 16 bases between. The CDR3 sequence is 16 residues long. Germline-derived CDR1 and CDR2 are SNHLY and FYNNEI. CDR3: CASNFEGQFSGNTIYF. CDR3 nucleotides: TGTGCCAGCAATTTCGAAGGACAGTTCTCTGGAAACACCATATATTTT. The full variable domain, rest sourced from reference TRBV2 and TRBJ1-3, is EPEVTQTPSHQVTQMGQEVILRCVPISNHLYFYWYRQILGQKVEFLVSFYNNEISEKSEIFDDQFSVERPDGSNFTLKIRSTKLEDSAMYFCASNFEGQFSGNTIYFGEGSWLTVV.

This clone has just one count. The rearrangement links TRBV29-1 to TRBJ1-2, with D possibly being TRBD1 (6 bases). This CDR3 spans 15 amino acids. CDR1 and CDR2 (germline): SQVTM, ANQGSEA. With 4 bases removed from V and 5 bases from J, the gap between germline ends came to 20 bases. The CDR3 loop reads CSVVASGADWYGYTF. In nucleotides, the CDR3 is TGCAGCGTTGTTGCTTCGGGGGCGGATTGGTATGGCTACACCTTC.

This rearrangement joins TRBV29-1 to TRBJ2-7; TRBD1 agrees at 9 bases. CDR1 and CDR2 from the germline V gene are SQVTM and ANQGSEA. The CDR3 extends over 13 amino acids. Unmatched junction bases numbered 9, after V lost 7 bases and J lost 5 bases. The CDR3 nucleotides read TGCAGCGCCGAGAACAGGGGGCCCCACGAGCAGTACTTC. Translating gives CSAENRGPHEQYF.

The chain couples TRBV10-2 to TRBJ1-1, with unresolved D. There are 14 residues in the CDR3. V was clipped by 0 bases and J by 1 base, with 6 bases between them. In germline, CDR1 is WSHSY, CDR2 SAAADI. The CDR3 nucleotides read TGCGCCAGCAGTGAGTCGGTCCAGAACACTGAAGCTTTCTTT. Translating gives CASSESVQNTEAFF.

The chain couples TRBV2 to TRBJ1-5; tentatively, D is TRBD1 (5 bases). Germline CDR1 and CDR2: SNHLY and FYNNEI. The CDR3 loop spans 14 amino acids. The V end was cut by 7 bases, the J end by 5 bases, with 15 bases between. CDR3 region: CASNGAGGDQPQHF. The DNA of the CDR3 is TGTGCCAGCAATGGGGCCGGGGGGGATCAGCCCCAGCATTTT.

This chain links TRBV19 with TRBJ2-1; TRBD1 matches 10 bases. V gave up 5 bases and J gave up 7 bases; unmatched junction bases: 5. The CDR3 totals 14 residues. CDR1 and CDR2 from the germline V gene are LNHDA and SQIVND (reference sequence). CDR3 loop: CASSWGQGWNEQFF. In nucleotides, the CDR3 is TGTGCCAGTAGTTGGGGACAGGGGTGGAATGAGCAGTTCTTC.

This chain uses TRBV7-9 with TRBJ1-1; D is uncertain. CDR1 and CDR2 from the germline V gene are SEHNR and FQNEAQ (reference sequence). The CDR3 length is 15 residues. Trimming cost V 1 base and J 2 bases, with 11 bases left between them. DNA for the CDR3: TGTGCCAGCAGCTTAGGCTTTTCCCGAAACACTGAAGCTTTCTTT. Amino acids: CASSLGFSRNTEAFF. Using reference TRBV7-9 and TRBJ1-1 for the parts outside the CDR3, the full variable domain is DTGVSQNPRHKITKRGQNVTFRCDPISEHNRLYWYRQTLGQGPEFLTYFQNEAQLEKSRLLSDRFSAERPKGSFSTLEIQRTEQGDSAMYLCASSLGFSRNTEAFFGQGTRLTVV.

The table lists this clone with a count of one. This chain uses TRBV7-2 with TRBJ1-6, with D uncertain. Germline assignment: CDR1 SGHTA and CDR2 FQGNSA. CDR3 length: 14 amino acids. Trimming cost V 1 base and J 2 bases, with 3 bases left between them. This CDR3 is CASSLDTYNSPLHF. CDR3 DNA sequence: TGTGCCAGCAGCTTAGACACCTATAATTCACCCCTCCACTTT.

The genes are TRBV6-1 and TRBJ2-2, with TRBD1 matching 8 bases. Losses at the gene ends were 8 bases for V and 2 bases for J; bases not matched to a gene: 4. Germline CDR1 MNHNS, CDR2 SASEGT. The CDR3 consists of 14 residues. The DNA for the CDR3 is TGTGCCAGCCGGGACAGGCCTAACACCGGGGAGCTGTTTTTT. Amino acid sequence: CASRDRPNTGELFF.

The V call is TRBV11-3, the J call TRBJ2-2; D remains ambiguous. Germline V gene sequence: CDR1 SGHNT, CDR2 YENEEA. The CDR3 covers 12 residues. V lost 6 bases and J lost 1, with 3 bases in between. Written as DNA, the CDR3 is TGTGCCAGCAGAGGGAACACCGGGGAGCTGTTTTTT. Amino acids: CASRGNTGELFF.

In its sample, this clone was seen once. V and J are TRBV7-8 and TRBJ1-2; 8 bases align to TRBD1. Germline V gene sequence: CDR1 SGHVS, CDR2 FQNEAQ. The CDR3 covers 14 residues. J was trimmed by 2 bases and V by 5 bases; bases with no gene match: 4. The CDR3 reads CASSARQGNYGYTF. In DNA, the CDR3 is TGTGCCAGCAGCGCGAGACAGGGGAACTATGGCTACACCTTC.

J is TRBJ1-6 and V is TRBV7-3; 7 nucleotides line up with TRBD1. Germline V gene sequence: CDR1 SGHTA, CDR2 FQGTGA. The CDR3 contains 15 residues. Trimming removed 5 bases from V and 7 bases from J; junction bases left unmatched: 8. CDR3 loop: CASSTTTGSNSPLHF. The CDR3 DNA reads as TGTGCCAGCAGCACCACGACAGGGTCCAATTCACCCCTCCACTTT.